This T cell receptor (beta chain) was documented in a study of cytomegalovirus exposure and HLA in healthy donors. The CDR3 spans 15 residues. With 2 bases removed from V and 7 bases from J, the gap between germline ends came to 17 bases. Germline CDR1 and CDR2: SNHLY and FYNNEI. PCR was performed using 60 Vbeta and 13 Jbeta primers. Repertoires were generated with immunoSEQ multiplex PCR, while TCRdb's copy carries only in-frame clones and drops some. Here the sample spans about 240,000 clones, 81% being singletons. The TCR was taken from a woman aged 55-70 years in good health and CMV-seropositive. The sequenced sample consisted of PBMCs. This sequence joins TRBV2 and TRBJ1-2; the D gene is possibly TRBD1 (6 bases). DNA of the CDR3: TGTGCCAGCAGTGAATTCAGGTTAACAGGGAGTGGCTACACCTTC. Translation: CASSEFRLTGSGYTF.